The entry that follows covers one TCR beta chain sequence. What it recognizes is unknown. The data were taken from a study of T cells after yellow fever vaccination. Study outcomes and limitations: On re-exposure, the response was weaker but peaked faster, at day 5 versus 15.

V was clipped by 5 bases and J by 0 bases, with 14 bases between them. This CDR3 has 16 amino acids. The germline V gene has CDR1 DFQATT and CDR2 SNEGSKA (reference sequence). TCRdb called the 5' RACE reads again in MiXCR, with one record for every CDR3 protein. This table holds under 400,000 distinct CDR3 sequences, roughly an eighth found once. V usage is TRBV20-1 and J usage is TRBJ2-6, with D possibly TRBD2 on 5 matching bases. Specimen: CD4+ T cells sorted from PBMCs, collected 15 days after the yellow fever booster vaccination. The receptor was derived from a man younger than 30 who received the YFV17D yellow fever vaccine. The CDR3 here is CSAPMTRDSGANVLTF. CDR3 coding DNA: TGCAGTGCTCCGATGACCCGGGACTCTGGGGCCAACGTCCTGACTTTC.